This TCR beta chain was found in a study of blood T cell repertoires in COVID-19 (dated by TCRdb to between 2020 and 2021). Looking at the study overall: Samples from collaborators originated in the United States, Italy and Spain and spanned both the acute and convalescent phases of COVID-19. The prospective study material was composed of cDNA or gDNA derived from T cells, B-cell-depleted T cells, or PBMCs. Deeply sampled blood TCRbeta repertoires from subjects exposed to, actively infected with, or recovered from COVID-19 were included in the dataset. The repertoires were released in a freely available public database intended as a resource for research on the immune response to SARS-CoV-2. Samples came from the ongoing ImmuneRACE study (first 160 participants) plus 1,254 subjects from 6 global collaborators. Nearly every sample came with metadata listing a de-identified subject ID, COVID-19 status, age in years and sex. Where available, HLA class I and class II types were obtained from metadata supplied by the sample provider rather than from assay-based typing.

As for this clone: The antigen it recognizes is unknown. The sample holds no much larger clone one base away, and base qualities are not on file.

In Seattle, one collaborating source enrolled patients while the infection was active and tracked those patients longitudinally over the course of disease. Collaborating institutions collected whole blood in K2EDTA tubes following their own protocols. For TCRbeta analysis, collaborators shipped samples as frozen whole blood, isolated PBMCs, or DNA extracted from either of those sample types. What the research found in general, with its limitations: Clinical and demographic metadata were provided uncurated, with the amount varying by source and participant.

CDR1 and CDR2 are drawn from the germline V gene (reference sequence): LNHDA, SQIVND. The junction shows trimming of 8 bases on V and 3 bases on J, and the gene matches do not reach 4 bases of it. Taken from cysteine to phenylalanine, the CDR3 has 14 residues. Only CDR3 DNA is held: 42 bases, read in frame from base 1. TCRbeta CDR3 regions were amplified from genomic DNA by means of the immunoSEQ Assay, a bias-controlled multiplex PCR. The paper's processing steps were these. Nucleated cell counts per sample were estimated from amplification of reference gene primers within the assay. Sequence reads were collapsed and filtered to measure the absolute abundance of every unique TCRbeta CDR3 rearrangement. Productive Simpson clonality was computed per sample as the square root of Simpson's diversity index over productive rearrangements. The source is immuneACCESS, and TCRdb retained only in-frame sequences with V and J called. Part of the clones is not carried over; for the studies checked, unresolved V genes explain less than half of this, and the remainder is unexplained. The V and J calls and clone size come from that table; D and trimming were worked out from the DNA. For this sample there are more than 250,000 clones; 80% to 90% appear just once. The ten largest clones take up 6.3% of the sample.

The sample was peripheral blood. The chain employs TRBV19 and TRBJ2-5; 12 central bases correspond to TRBD1. This clonotype was obtained from a woman aged 45-65 years with COVID-19, enrolled during active disease. The nucleotide sequence is given as TGTGCCAGTGGGGACAGGGGGCGCGAAGAGACCCAGTACTTC. Translated, it gives CASGDRGREETQYF.